This entry lists 21 T cell receptor beta chains sequenced from one sample in a study of cytomegalovirus exposure and HLA in healthy donors (dated by TCRdb to about 2017). Receptor amplification or capture employed the immunoSEQ multiplex PCR assay. For the multiplex PCR, a mixture combining 60 forward primers for TCR Vbeta segments and 13 reverse primers for TCR Jbeta segments was used. The immuneACCESS repertoire file appears here via TCRdb, limited to in-frame rearrangements. These files lack a portion of the clones; in checked studies, under half of the deficit traces to unresolved V genes, and the cause of the others is not known. This sample holds some 130,000 clones; roughly 65% were observed only once. The ten largest make up approximately 11% of the sample. Sequences were obtained from PBMCs. The receptors come from a man aged 35-49 years in good health and CMV-seropositive.

The chain recombines TRBV5-5 with TRBJ1-3, with 8 positions matching TRBD1. Per germline, CDR1 SGHKS and CDR2 YYEKEE (reference sequence). This CDR3 is built from 16 residues. Germline trimming cut 5 bases from V and 3 bases from J; bases unmatched to any gene: 10. This chain's CDR3 is CASSHVQGAFGNTIYF. DNA for the CDR3: TGTGCCAGCAGTCACGTCCAGGGGGCGTTTGGAAACACCATATATTTT.

The chain couples TRBV6-5 to TRBJ1-4, with a tentative D call TRBD1 (6 bases). V lost 0 bases, J lost 10 bases, and 15 bases lay in between. Germline CDR1 and CDR2: MNHEY and SVGAGI. The CDR3 totals 15 residues. As DNA, the CDR3 is TGTGCCAGCAGTTACTCCAGCAAGGGGGATAGAAAACTGTTTTTT. This gives the protein CASSYSSKGDRKLFF.

Points on this clone: This same CDR3 is encoded by further DNA sequences in the sample. This chain links TRBV6-6 with TRBJ1-1, with D unresolved. Germline V CDR1 and CDR2: MNHNY, SVGAGI (reference sequence). The CDR3 runs to 13 residues. V dropped 2 bases and J dropped 1 base, with 5 bases sitting between them. The CDR3 reads CASSYAGNTEAFF. The CDR3 DNA is TGTGCCAGCAGTTACGCGGGGAACACTGAAGCTTTCTTT.

Comments on this clone: Compared with germline, one end of the junction differs, possibly owing to a read error. The chain couples TRBV7-9 to TRBJ2-5, with 10 bases lining up with TRBD2. Germline loops: CDR1 SEHNR, CDR2 FQNEAQ (reference sequence). This CDR3 spans 14 amino acids. The CDR3 bases are TGTGCCAGCAGCCCGGGACTAGCGAGAGAGACCCGGTACTTC. Translating it yields CASSPGLARETRYF.

The chain couples TRBV18 to TRBJ2-7; D call uncertain. The ends were cut back, 3 bases at V and 1 base at J, with 7 bases in the middle. Looked up from germline, CDR1 is KGHSH and CDR2 is LQKENI. This CDR3 is 13 amino acids long. The CDR3 nucleotides are TGTGCCAGCTCACCGGCGGTTTCCTACGAGCAGTACTTC. Amino acids: CASSPAVSYEQYF. The full variable domain, completed using reference TRBV18 and TRBJ2-7, is NAGVMQNPRHLVRRRGQEARLRCSPMKGHSHVYWYRQLPEEGLKFMVYLQKENIIDESGMPKERFSAEFPKEGPSILRIQQVVRGDSAAYFCASSPAVSYEQYFGPGTRLTVT.

This clone was detected a few times. The chain recombines TRBV19 with TRBJ1-1; D is unresolved. The V end lost 4 bases, the J end lost 2 bases, and 8 bases lay between the germline ends. This CDR3 is 13 amino acids long. Germline lookup yields CDR1 LNHDA and CDR2 SQIVND (reference sequence). This CDR3 reads CASSTLANTEAFF. CDR3 bases: TGTGCCAGTAGTACTTTGGCAAACACTGAAGCTTTCTTT.

This clone was counted once. At one end the junction does not follow the germline gene, possibly because of a read error. The genes are TRBV4-1 and TRBJ1-6, with 8 nucleotides matching TRBD1. This CDR3 spans 12 amino acids. Looked up from germline, CDR1 is MGHRA and CDR2 is YSYEKL. The CDR3 spells CAGSPTGESLHF. The CDR3 coding sequence is TGCGCCGGCAGCCCGACAGGGGAATCCCTCCACTTT.

The CDR3 protein is CASSGESSVNEKLFF. CDR3 coding DNA: TGTGCCAGCAGTGGTGAGTCGTCGGTTAATGAAAAACTGTTTTTT. This chain uses TRBV6-1 with TRBJ1-4, with D unresolved. Germline V CDR1 and CDR2: MNHNS, SASEGT. The CDR3 has 15 amino acids. Deletions cut 4 bases from V and 4 bases from J, with 13 bases between.

This chain joins TRBV7-2 and TRBJ2-3; D is uncertain. Germline-derived CDR1 and CDR2 are SGHTA and FQGNSA. CDR3 length equals 17 residues. V shed 1 base and J shed 14 bases, with 28 bases lying between them. This CDR3 reads CASSLESGSPTPLVTYF. The CDR3 DNA reads as TGTGCCAGCAGCTTAGAATCGGGTTCTCCGACTCCTTTAGTTACGTATTTT.

This clone was found once. The chain recombines TRBV29-1 with TRBJ1-1; 7 positions match TRBD1. This CDR3 contains 14 residues. Per the germline V gene, CDR1 is SQVTM and CDR2 is ANQGSEA. Trimming took 6 bases from V and 4 from J; bases not matched to a gene: 11. The CDR3 sequence is CSVTGHPKGTEAFF. The CDR3 nucleotides read TGCAGCGTGACAGGGCACCCAAAGGGCACTGAAGCTTTCTTT.

The chain joins TRBV28 to TRBJ1-4; maybe TRBD1 (6 bases). The CDR3 length is 16 residues. The germline V gene has CDR1 MDHEN and CDR2 SYDVKM. Trimming pared 4 bases from V and 7 bases from J, leaving 19 bases between. The CDR3 here is CASSSPVQGLGEKLFF. DNA for the CDR3: TGTGCCAGCAGTTCCCCTGTACAGGGATTGGGTGAAAAACTGTTTTTT.

This clone was found a few times. The chain has TRBV7-9 and TRBJ2-7, with 12 bases lining up with TRBD1. V was pared by 5 bases and J by 5 bases, with 10 bases of the junction left unmatched. The germline gives CDR1 SEHNR, CDR2 FQNEAQ (reference sequence). The CDR3 spans 16 residues. CDR3 coding DNA: TGTGCCAGCAGCCCGAGAACCGGGACAGGGGGCCACGAGCAGTACTTC. This codes for CASSPRTGTGGHEQYF. The whole variable domain, remainder taken from reference TRBV7-9 and TRBJ2-7, is DTGVSQNPRHKITKRGQNVTFRCDPISEHNRLYWYRQTLGQGPEFLTYFQNEAQLEKSRLLSDRFSAERPKGSFSTLEIQRTEQGDSAMYLCASSPRTGTGGHEQYFGPGTRLTVT.

This clone occurred once. This chain connects TRBV7-9 to TRBJ2-3, with 13 bases that match TRBD2. Germline V gene lookup returns CDR1 SEHNR and CDR2 FQNEAQ (reference sequence). The CDR3 contains 16 residues. V dropped 5 bases and J dropped 3; count of bases not matched to a gene: 5. In nucleotides, the CDR3 is TGTGCCAGCAGCCAGGGACTAGCGGGACTGACAGATACGCAGTATTTT. Translating gives CASSQGLAGLTDTQYF.

This clone appeared a few times. The rearrangement uses TRBV5-1 and TRBJ2-1, with D possibly matching TRBD2 (6 bases). Trimming shortened V by 2 bases and J by 5 bases, and 14 bases separated the two germline ends. CDR3 length: 15 residues. In germline, CDR1 is SGHRS, CDR2 YFSETQ. The CDR3 DNA reads TGCGCCAGCAGCTTTTCGACGGGGGACGACAATGAGCAGTTCTTC. Protein product: CASSFSTGDDNEQFF.

This clone was observed a few times. This sequence joins TRBV7-9 and TRBJ2-1, with D perhaps matching TRBD1 (5 bases). CDR3 length: 15 amino acids. Germline loops: CDR1 SEHNR, CDR2 FQNEAQ (reference sequence). V was pared by 2 bases and J by 1 base, with 9 bases between. CDR3 sequence (DNA): TGTGCCAGCAGCTTACTGCAGGGTTCCTACAATGAGCAGTTCTTC. Translation: CASSLLQGSYNEQFF.

This clone was picked up a small number of times. This chain uses TRBV5-1 with TRBJ1-6, with D possibly matching TRBD1 (6 bases). Between the trimmed V and J ends, which lost 2 bases and 8 bases, there was a span of 14 bases. Germline-derived CDR1 and CDR2 are SGHRS and YFSETQ. CDR3 size: 15 residues. In DNA, the CDR3 is TGCGCCAGCAGCTTAGGAACAGGGCCCGATTCACCCCTCCACTTT. Amino acid sequence: CASSLGTGPDSPLHF.

The J gene is TRBJ1-5, the V gene TRBV19; a weak D match, TRBD1 (6 bases). Trimming stripped 4 bases from V and 3 bases from J, with 16 bases between. Germline values: CDR1 LNHDA, CDR2 SQIVND (reference sequence). The CDR3 contains 16 residues. The DNA of the CDR3 is TGTGCCAGTAGTAGCGGGGGGGGGCGAGACAATCAGCCCCAGCATTTT. It codes for CASSSGGGRDNQPQHF.

This clone showed up just a few times. The chain employs TRBV27 and TRBJ2-7; 9 nucleotides match TRBD2. V gave up 3 bases and J gave up 0 bases; unmatched junction bases: 3. In germline, CDR1 is MNHEY, CDR2 SMNVEV (reference sequence). This CDR3 is 15 amino acids long. The CDR3 is CASSFGLALSYEQYF. The DNA of the CDR3 is TGTGCCAGCAGTTTTGGACTAGCGCTCTCCTACGAGCAGTACTTC.

This clone appeared a few times. The chain has TRBV7-2 and TRBJ2-5; TRBD1 might be the D (6 bases). Germline CDR1 and CDR2: SGHTA and FQGNSA. This CDR3 is 15 amino acids long. The V and J ends lost 7 bases and 3 bases respectively, with 18 bases between them. Here the CDR3 reads CASTPRRWTEETQYF. CDR3 bases: TGTGCCAGCACCCCAAGGCGCTGGACAGAAGAGACCCAGTACTTC.

The CDR3 here is CASSRGEGRKLFF. CDR3 DNA: TGTGCCAGCAGCCGGGGGGAGGGGCGAAAACTGTTTTTT. This sequence joins TRBV7-9 and TRBJ1-4, with D perhaps matching TRBD1 (5 bases). V was cut by 5 bases and J by 10 bases, with 14 bases left in between. Germline CDR1 reads SEHNR; CDR2 reads FQNEAQ (reference sequence). This CDR3 is 13 amino acids long.

CDR3 residues: CAWSPRVGLLTEAFF. Here the CDR3 DNA reads TGTGCCTGGAGTCCCAGGGTGGGATTGCTCACTGAAGCTTTCTTT. J is TRBJ1-1 and V is TRBV30; D perhaps matches TRBD1 (5 bases). The CDR3 is made up of 15 amino acids. CDR1 and CDR2 from the germline V gene are GTSNPN and SVGIG (reference sequence). Trimming removed 2 bases from V and 4 bases from J, with 17 bases in between.